This passage covers 24 T cell receptor beta chains from one sample sequenced in a study of a mutant IDH1 vaccine in newly diagnosed glioma. The antigens for these receptors are not known. Sequenced by immunoSEQ multiplex PCR; TCRdb stores in-frame clones only, minus some. The table records 20,000 to 25,000 clones, roughly three quarters of them present only once. As for time point: week 11, during vaccination. The study gave 300 ug of mutant IDH1 20-mer peptide per vaccine dose, with topical imiquimod. This specimen was peripheral blood mononuclear cells (PBMCs), taken from a glioma patient whose treatment included an IDH1 peptide vaccine. Receptors were obtained from a man younger than 35 with glioma. Some clones in this sample may be carry-over from other donors' samples.

The chain has TRBV19 and TRBJ2-7, with 7 bases lining up with TRBD2. Germline assignment: CDR1 LNHDA and CDR2 SQIVND (reference sequence). With 3 bases clipped from V and 4 bases from J, the junction kept 12 bases outside the gene matches. The CDR3 runs to 16 residues. The CDR3 DNA reads TGTGCCAGTAGTATTATCTTACGGCGGGAGCCGTACGAGCAGTACTTC. Translating it yields CASSIILRREPYEQYF.

This clone was recorded only once. The gene calls are TRBV29-1 and TRBJ2-7, with D unclear. Trimming shortened V by 5 bases and J by 1 base, and 6 bases separated the two germline ends. In germline, CDR1 is SQVTM, CDR2 ANQGSEA. The CDR3 extends over 11 amino acids. The CDR3 is CSVLMSYEQYF. The DNA of the CDR3 is TGCAGCGTTCTCATGTCCTACGAGCAGTACTTC.

This clone occurred a few times. This chain uses TRBV5-5 with TRBJ1-1; no clear D. V shed 2 bases and J shed 2 bases, with 7 bases lying between them. CDR1 is SGHKS and CDR2 is YYEKEE in the germline V gene (reference sequence). The CDR3 is made up of 13 amino acids. The CDR3 sequence: CASSFEPNTEAFF. CDR3 nucleotides: TGTGCCAGCAGCTTTGAACCAAACACTGAAGCTTTCTTT. Drawing the rest from reference TRBV5-5 and TRBJ1-1, the complete variable domain is DAGVTQSPTHLIKTRGQQVTLRCSPISGHKSVSWYQQVLGQGPQFIFQYYEKEERGRGNFPDRFSARQFPNYSSELNVNALLLGDSALYLCASSFEPNTEAFFGQGTRLTVV.

The rearrangement uses TRBV5-1 and TRBJ2-7; D is possibly TRBD1 (6 bases). Trimming took off 8 bases at V and 4 bases at J, with 13 bases between the two ends. CDR1 SGHRS and CDR2 YFSETQ come from the germline V gene. The CDR3 contains 12 residues. CDR3 region: CASTGYDYEQYF. The DNA of the CDR3 is TGCGCCAGTACAGGGTATGATTACGAGCAGTACTTC.

This clone came up once. The V call is TRBV4-2, the J call TRBJ1-5; D is unresolved. Germline CDR1 LGHNA, CDR2 YNFKEQ. The CDR3 is 15 amino acids. V dropped 4 bases and J dropped 1 base, with 11 bases sitting between them. DNA of the CDR3: TGTGCCAGCAGCCCGTCGGAGGTGAGCAATCAGCCCCAGCATTTT. It yields the protein CASSPSEVSNQPQHF.

V gene TRBV30 combines with J gene TRBJ2-1; a possible D gene is TRBD1 (6 bases). The CDR3 is made up of 11 amino acids. Germline CDR1 is GTSNPN and CDR2 is SVGIG (reference sequence). The germline V and J ends were trimmed by 4 bases and 5 bases, with 6 bases remaining between them. The CDR3 loop reads CAWNRDNEQFF. CDR3 nucleotides: TGTGCCTGGAACAGGGACAATGAGCAGTTCTTC.

This clone was counted between two and nine times. The chain has TRBV27 and TRBJ1-1, with 7 bases fitting TRBD1. The length of the CDR3 is 12 residues. Trimming at V came to 8 bases and at J to 5 bases, leaving 5 bases not matched to a gene. Germline CDR1 is MNHEY and CDR2 is SMNVEV (reference sequence). The CDR3 DNA reads TGTGCCAGCGGGCCGACAGGGACTGAAGCTTTCTTT. Translation gives CASGPTGTEAFF.

In this sample, this clone turned up a few times. The chain uses TRBV7-2 and TRBJ1-2; D call uncertain. There are 15 residues in the CDR3. Per the germline V gene, CDR1 is SGHTA and CDR2 is FQGNSA. V was cut by 5 bases and J by 4 bases, with 17 bases left in between. CDR3 protein: CASSTGGFALYGYTF. Here the CDR3 DNA reads TGTGCCAGCAGCACTGGAGGGTTCGCCCTCTATGGCTACACCTTC.

This clone came up once. J is TRBJ1-2 and V is TRBV6-6, with D maybe TRBD1 (6 bases). This CDR3 is 15 amino acids long. Per germline, CDR1 MNHNY and CDR2 SVGAGI (reference sequence). The ends were cut back, 3 bases at V and 1 base at J, with 12 bases in the middle. The CDR3 DNA is TGTGCCAGCAGTTATTCCGACAGGCTTAACTATGGCTACACCTTC. Translating it yields CASSYSDRLNYGYTF.

The V and J genes are TRBV7-9 and TRBJ2-7; 10 positions match TRBD1. The CDR3 totals 14 residues. The germline CDR1 and CDR2 sequences are SEHNR and FQNEAQ (reference sequence). V was pared by 2 bases and J by 6 bases, with 4 bases of the junction left unmatched. CDR3 region: CASSLTGTGVEQYF. The CDR3 DNA sequence: TGTGCCAGCAGCTTAACCGGGACAGGGGTCGAGCAGTACTTC.

The V gene is TRBV7-9, the J gene TRBJ1-2, with D maybe TRBD1 (6 bases). CDR3 length equals 13 residues. Germline lookup yields CDR1 SEHNR and CDR2 FQNEAQ (reference sequence). Trimming removed 5 bases from V and 4 bases from J, with 11 bases in between. This CDR3 reads CASSNTGFYGYTF. The CDR3 DNA reads TGTGCCAGCAGCAATACAGGGTTCTATGGCTACACCTTC. Full variable domain (remainder filled in from reference TRBV7-9 and TRBJ1-2): DTGVSQNPRHKITKRGQNVTFRCDPISEHNRLYWYRQTLGQGPEFLTYFQNEAQLEKSRLLSDRFSAERPKGSFSTLEIQRTEQGDSAMYLCASSNTGFYGYTFGSGTRLTVV.

V and J are TRBV7-9 and TRBJ1-2; possible D gene TRBD1, 6 bases. Deletions cut 5 bases from V and 1 base from J, with 17 bases between. Germline V gives CDR1 SEHNR, CDR2 FQNEAQ (reference sequence). The CDR3 extends over 16 amino acids. The CDR3 spells CASSQPGQRGNYGYTF. The DNA of the CDR3 is TGTGCCAGCAGCCAACCGGGACAACGGGGTAACTATGGCTACACCTTC. The complete variable domain, with remaining parts taken from reference TRBV7-9 and TRBJ1-2, reads DTGVSQNPRHKITKRGQNVTFRCDPISEHNRLYWYRQTLGQGPEFLTYFQNEAQLEKSRLLSDRFSAERPKGSFSTLEIQRTEQGDSAMYLCASSQPGQRGNYGYTFGSGTRLTVV.

The V gene is TRBV2, the J gene TRBJ1-5; the match to TRBD1 covers 7 bases. This CDR3 is built from 14 residues. Germline V lookup: CDR1 SNHLY, CDR2 FYNNEI. After removal of 4 bases from V and 4 bases from J, the junction contained 4 bases not matched to a gene. The CDR3 reads CASSVQQGNQPQHF. The CDR3 DNA follows: TGTGCCAGCAGTGTACAACAGGGGAATCAGCCCCAGCATTTT.

The chain joins TRBV6-6 to TRBJ1-5, with 10 bases identical to TRBD1. The CDR3 is 15 residues long. Germline CDR1 is MNHNY and CDR2 is SVGAGI (reference sequence). J was trimmed by 3 bases and V by 6 bases; bases with no gene match: 5. In DNA form, the CDR3 reads TGTGCCAGCAGCCTGACAGGGGGCGTCAATCAGCCCCAGCATTTT. Its protein product is CASSLTGGVNQPQHF.

V gene TRBV4-3 combines with J gene TRBJ2-7; TRBD2 matches at 13 bases. Germline lookup yields CDR1 LGHNA and CDR2 YSLEER. Trimming at V came to 0 bases and at J to 2 bases, leaving 10 bases not matched to a gene. This CDR3 spans 19 amino acids. The CDR3 sequence is CASSQDRTSGSGTTYEQYF. As DNA, the CDR3 is TGCGCCAGCAGCCAAGATAGGACTAGCGGGAGTGGGACGACCTACGAGCAGTACTTC.

The genes are TRBV4-1 and TRBJ2-7; D gene unclear. Germline V gene sequence: CDR1 MGHRA, CDR2 YSYEKL. Trimming removed 0 bases at V and 3 bases at J, with 9 bases between. The CDR3 has 14 residues. In DNA, the CDR3 is TGCGCCAGCAGCCAAGATCCCGCCGGCTACGAGCAGTACTTC. Translating it yields CASSQDPAGYEQYF.

The CDR3 sequence: CASSTGSHEQYF. DNA for the CDR3: TGTGCCAGCAGCACGGGGAGCCACGAGCAGTACTTC. The rearrangement joins TRBV9 to TRBJ2-7; D perhaps matches TRBD2 (5 bases). Trimming pared 4 bases from V and 5 bases from J, leaving 10 bases between. The CDR3 runs to 12 residues. Germline V gene sequence: CDR1 SGDLS, CDR2 YYNGEE.

J is TRBJ2-4 and V is TRBV30; TRBD1 agrees at 8 bases. CDR1 GTSNPN and CDR2 SVGIG come from the germline V gene (reference sequence). With V trimmed by 2 bases and J by 6 bases, 6 bases remained unmatched. This CDR3 contains 14 residues. CDR3 in DNA: TGTGCCTGGAGTACCGGGACAGGAGGAAACATTCAGTACTTC. As protein: CAWSTGTGGNIQYF.

In its sample, this clone was seen a few times. V and J are TRBV30 and TRBJ1-4; 8 nucleotides align to TRBD1. CDR1 and CDR2 (germline): GTSNPN, SVGIG (reference sequence). The length of the CDR3 is 14 residues. Germline trimming cut 5 bases from V and 8 bases from J; bases unmatched to any gene: 10. The CDR3, as DNA: TGTGCCTGGGGATTGGGACAGGTGAACGAAAAACTGTTTTTT. It encodes CAWGLGQVNEKLFF.

The genes are TRBV7-9 and TRBJ2-7; unclear D gene. Trimming took off 2 bases at V and 6 bases at J, with 14 bases between the two ends. The CDR3 extends over 14 amino acids. The V gene's germline CDR1 is SEHNR and CDR2 FQNEAQ (reference sequence). CDR3 loop: CASSLKGPSREQYF. As DNA, the CDR3 is TGTGCCAGCAGCTTAAAAGGACCTAGTCGCGAGCAGTACTTC. Together with reference TRBV7-9 and TRBJ2-7, the CDR3 gives the full variable domain: DTGVSQNPRHKITKRGQNVTFRCDPISEHNRLYWYRQTLGQGPEFLTYFQNEAQLEKSRLLSDRFSAERPKGSFSTLEIQRTEQGDSAMYLCASSLKGPSREQYFGPGTRLTVT.

In DNA form, the CDR3 reads TGTGCCAGCGCCATCGGACAGGGGGTCAACGAGCAGTACTTC. As protein: CASAIGQGVNEQYF. The chain has TRBV19 and TRBJ2-7; TRBD1 agrees at 10 bases. This CDR3 has 14 residues. From germline, CDR1 is LNHDA and CDR2 SQIVND (reference sequence). Trimming took 9 bases from V and 5 from J; bases not matched to a gene: 10.

The rearrangement links TRBV7-9 to TRBJ1-3; 10 bases are shared with TRBD1. CDR1 and CDR2 (germline): SEHNR, FQNEAQ (reference sequence). The CDR3 loop spans 17 amino acids. The trim removed 2 bases at V and 5 bases at J, leaving 9 bases unmatched. The CDR3 loop reads CASSLTVGTGDRNTIYF. In nucleotides, the CDR3 is TGTGCCAGCAGCTTAACCGTGGGGACAGGGGATAGAAACACCATATATTTT.

The chain links TRBV7-8 to TRBJ1-2; maybe TRBD1 (5 bases). CDR1 is SGHVS and CDR2 is FQNEAQ in the germline V gene. The CDR3 is 15 amino acids. With 5 bases removed from V and 7 bases from J, the gap between germline ends came to 20 bases. The CDR3: CASSPAGERQSGYTF. The CDR3 DNA is TGTGCCAGCAGCCCCGCGGGGGAAAGGCAATCTGGCTACACCTTC.

The rearrangement links TRBV7-8 to TRBJ2-5; unclear D gene. In germline, CDR1 is SGHVS, CDR2 FQNEAQ. The CDR3 loop spans 12 amino acids. Trimming stripped 5 bases from V and 7 bases from J, with 11 bases between. CDR3 region: CASSPKSRTQYF. The DNA for the CDR3 is TGTGCCAGCAGCCCCAAATCTAGGACCCAGTACTTC.